Included here is one T cell receptor beta chain sequence, with context. Extracted RNA was reverse transcribed, and the resulting cDNA served as sequencing template. TCRdb's copy holds only in-frame clones and misses some; the assay was immunoSEQ multiplex PCR. There are some 110,000 clones in the sample; around 58% occur only once, and almost 30% lies in the top ten. The record originates from a study of CD8+ T cells in alopecia areata. As for treatment: oral pan-JAK inhibitor, 5-10 mg twice daily. CDR1 and CDR2 (germline): MDHEN, SYDVKM. V lost 2 bases and J lost 0, with 8 bases in between. This CDR3 region has 15 residues.

This specimen was CD8+ T cells sorted from blood, taken at week 4, from a patient treated with tofacitinib. This chain links TRBV28 with TRBJ2-1, with D perhaps matching TRBD2 (6 bases). The receptor was isolated from a human donor with alopecia areata. The CDR3 sequence is CASSLAGSSYNEQFF. Written as DNA, the CDR3 is TGTGCCAGCAGTTTAGCGGGGAGCTCCTACAATGAGCAGTTCTTC.